This is a list of T cell receptor beta chains from one sample in a study of Graves' ophthalmopathy and Graves' hyperthyroidism. Each CDR3 protein gets one entry after TCRdb re-called the multiplex PCR reads with MiXCR. The sample lists more than 300,000 distinct CDR3 sequences, about 18% occurring once. The sample was peripheral blood. The receptors here all came from an adult woman with stable Graves' hyperthyroidism. CDR3s leave out the opening cysteine and the closing phenylalanine or tryptophan. The D gene is left open where the match is weak. Expanded clones get a size class; other rows say once, few or many, or leave the size out.

CDR3 protein: ASSPGLGINYGYT
clone size: NA
J gene: TRBJ1-2
D gene: NA
V gene: TRBV12-3/TRBV12-4

CDR3 protein: ASSSIEEEKTQY
clone size: NA
J gene: TRBJ2-5
D gene: NA
V gene: TRBV11-2

CDR3 protein: ASSSPLAGVEETQY
clone size: few
J gene: TRBJ2-5
D gene: TRBD2
V gene: TRBV7-9

CDR3 protein: ASSTAGTGSGANVLT
clone size: many
J gene: TRBJ2-6
D gene: TRBD1
V gene: TRBV12-3/TRBV12-4

CDR3 protein: ASSVGQAGGNTIY
clone size: few
J gene: TRBJ1-3
D gene: NA
V gene: TRBV9

CDR3 protein: ASAVLGISYEQY
clone size: NA
J gene: TRBJ2-7
D gene: NA
V gene: TRBV28

CDR3 protein: ASSLWLYTDAF
clone size: NA
J gene: TRBJ1-1
D gene: NA
V gene: TRBV12-3/TRBV12-4

CDR3 protein: ASSRGLAGLETQY
clone size: many
J gene: TRBJ2-5
D gene: TRBD2
V gene: TRBV19

CDR3 protein: ASGSRTGKWGSNQPQH
clone size: few
J gene: TRBJ1-5
D gene: TRBD1
V gene: TRBV28

CDR3 protein: ASSSHQSTTEAF
clone size: many
J gene: TRBJ1-1
D gene: NA
V gene: TRBV7-9

CDR3 protein: ASSLTSWQTQY
clone size: many
J gene: TRBJ2-5
D gene: NA
V gene: TRBV7-6

CDR3 protein: ASSYSPGVSSYEQY
clone size: many
J gene: TRBJ2-7
D gene: NA
V gene: TRBV6-5

CDR3 protein: ASSLVVSGGALETQY
clone size: many
J gene: TRBJ2-5
D gene: TRBD2
V gene: TRBV7-2

CDR3 protein: ASSTPTGSETQY
clone size: NA
J gene: TRBJ2-5
D gene: TRBD1
V gene: TRBV7-9

CDR3 protein: ASSPPDGNYGYT
clone size: many
J gene: TRBJ1-2
D gene: NA
V gene: TRBV3-1

CDR3 protein: ASSLVAWGTYEQY
clone size: many
J gene: TRBJ2-7
D gene: NA
V gene: TRBV27

CDR3 protein: ASSRGQVLAF
clone size: NA
J gene: TRBJ1-1
D gene: TRBD1
V gene: TRBV12-3/TRBV12-4

CDR3 protein: ASSAHLGYSYEQY
clone size: many
J gene: TRBJ2-7
D gene: NA
V gene: TRBV19

CDR3 protein: SSSGTGYEQY
clone size: NA
J gene: TRBJ2-7
D gene: TRBD1
V gene: TRBV6-1

CDR3 protein: ASNGGNSPLH
clone size: many
J gene: TRBJ1-6
D gene: NA
V gene: TRBV25-1

CDR3 protein: ASSPTISGANVLT
clone size: many
J gene: TRBJ2-6
D gene: NA
V gene: TRBV5-1

CDR3 protein: ASSLDEQY
clone size: many
J gene: TRBJ2-7
D gene: NA
V gene: TRBV11-2

CDR3 protein: ASSLEISALLEQY
clone size: many
J gene: TRBJ2-7
D gene: NA
V gene: TRBV7-2

CDR3 protein: ASRGGSGTGELF
clone size: many
J gene: TRBJ2-2
D gene: NA
V gene: TRBV2

CDR3 protein: SARADYEQY
clone size: many
J gene: TRBJ2-7
D gene: NA
V gene: TRBV20-1

CDR3 protein: AWSVQGAGEAF
clone size: many
J gene: TRBJ1-1
D gene: TRBD1
V gene: TRBV30

CDR3 protein: ASSLRDGRGAGYEQY
clone size: few
J gene: TRBJ2-7
D gene: NA
V gene: TRBV28

CDR3 protein: AWKLTVGATEAF
clone size: many
J gene: TRBJ1-1
D gene: NA
V gene: TRBV30

CDR3 protein: ASAGGGLNEQY
clone size: NA
J gene: TRBJ2-7
D gene: NA
V gene: TRBV6-1

CDR3 protein: ASSPSRGSYGYT
clone size: many
J gene: TRBJ1-2
D gene: NA
V gene: TRBV12-3/TRBV12-4

CDR3 protein: ASRGRGSGKETQY
clone size: many
J gene: TRBJ2-5
D gene: TRBD2
V gene: TRBV12-3/TRBV12-4

CDR3 protein: ASSFGLSSYEQY
clone size: many
J gene: TRBJ2-7
D gene: NA
V gene: TRBV28

CDR3 protein: ASVLGRTEAF
clone size: NA
J gene: TRBJ1-1
D gene: NA
V gene: TRBV12-5

CDR3 protein: ASSSGWLGAF
clone size: many
J gene: TRBJ1-1
D gene: NA
V gene: TRBV7-9

CDR3 protein: SVVPGQGIYEQY
clone size: NA
J gene: TRBJ2-7
D gene: TRBD1
V gene: TRBV29-1

CDR3 protein: ASSVQLVGTYEQY
clone size: many
J gene: TRBJ2-7
D gene: NA
V gene: TRBV12-3/TRBV12-4

CDR3 protein: ASSLALAHYEQY
clone size: NA
J gene: TRBJ2-7
D gene: NA
V gene: TRBV12-3/TRBV12-4

CDR3 protein: ASSYDDRGNGYT
clone size: many
J gene: TRBJ1-2
D gene: TRBD1
V gene: TRBV6-5

CDR3 protein: ASSLVEGGEQY
clone size: many
J gene: TRBJ2-7
D gene: NA
V gene: TRBV28

CDR3 protein: ASTSGGGYT
clone size: NA
J gene: TRBJ1-2
D gene: NA
V gene: TRBV3-1

CDR3 protein: ASSLRGRALFGNEQF
clone size: many
J gene: TRBJ2-1
D gene: NA
V gene: TRBV12-3/TRBV12-4